This T cell receptor (beta chain) was retrieved from a study of shared clonotypes between healthy human individuals. Study at large: Per-donor plates numbered three CD4 naive, three CD4 memory, two CD8 naive and one CD8 memory.

Execution of the assay was at deep level. Sorted-subset replicate PCR reactions contained approximately 190 ng DNA, corresponding to approximately 30,000 T cell genomes. The table came from immunoSEQ multiplex PCR; TCRdb's copy has only in-frame clones and leaves some out. The sample lists about 380,000 clones, 96% occurring once. This CDR3 has 15 residues. V was shortened by 3 bases and J by 1 base, with 9 bases between the two germline ends. CDR1 is LGHNT and CDR2 is FRNRAP in the germline V gene. This rearrangement joins TRBV12-5 to TRBJ2-2, with D unclear. The sequence was collected from a man younger than 45 in good health. Sequencing was done on a sample of memory CD8+ T cells sorted from blood. Subset denoted: CD45RO+ cells pooled with CCR7-negative TemRA cells. CDR3 coding DNA: TGTGCTAGTGGTTTTTTGCGGAGGAACACCGGGGAGCTGTTTTTT. This encodes CASGFLRRNTGELFF.